This is a list of T cell receptor beta chains from one sample in a study of CD8 T cells in Susac syndrome. TCRdb redid the calling of the immunoSEQ multiplex PCR reads with MiXCR, one entry per CDR3 protein. The sample has about 180,000 distinct CDR3 sequences, roughly 94% seen once. The sample was CD4+ T cells from PBMCs. Receptor source: a human donor with Susac syndrome. The CDR3 runs from the conserved cysteine through the conserved F or W. D genes are given only for firm matches. Part of the rows lack a size; the others show once, few, many or a class for expanded clones.

cdr3_aa cdr3_nt d_call clone_size j_call v_call
CASSRWEGVEQFF TGTGCCAGCAGTCGGTGGGAGGGTGTTGAGCAGTTCTTC TRBD2 - TRBJ2-1 TRBV7-2
CASSHFGRMTYEQYF TGTGCCAGCAGCCATTTCGGACGGATGACCTACGAGCAGTACTTC - - TRBJ2-7 TRBV3-1
CSARDFLLAGGNEQFF TGCAGTGCTAGAGATTTTTTACTAGCGGGGGGCAATGAGCAGTTCTTC TRBD2 - TRBJ2-1 TRBV20-1
CASSFTGPAYEQYF TGTGCCAGCAGTTTTACAGGGCCAGCCTACGAGCAGTACTTC - - TRBJ2-7 TRBV12-3/TRBV12-4
CATSDSGPGSYNEQFF TGTGCCACCAGTGACTCAGGGCCTGGCTCCTACAATGAGCAGTTCTTC - few TRBJ2-1 TRBV24-1
CASSESPRIRYEQYF TGCGCCAGCAGTGAGTCTCCCAGGATTCGCTACGAGCAGTACTTC - - TRBJ2-7 TRBV10-2
CASSFRRSGTDTQYF TGTGCCAGCAGCTTTCGCCGGAGCGGAACAGATACGCAGTATTTT - - TRBJ2-3 TRBV11-1
CASSSQGGGNTEAFF TGTGCCAGCAGCTCTCAGGGAGGGGGTAACACTGAAGCTTTCTTT - - TRBJ1-1 TRBV7-2
CASSLGLAGVEERVF TGTGCCAGCAGTTTGGGACTAGCGGGAGTAGAAGAGCGGGTCTTC TRBD2 - TRBJ2-1 TRBV28
CSVTGNHLGRSSYEQYF TGCAGCGTTACCGGGAACCACCTTGGAAGATCTAGCTACGAGCAGTACTTC - - TRBJ2-7 TRBV29-1
CASSLRQGRGAEAFF TGCGCCAGCAGCTTGAGACAGGGGAGGGGAGCTGAAGCTTTCTTT TRBD1 - TRBJ1-1 TRBV5-1